A single sample is the source of the 12 T cell receptor beta chains below, sequenced in a study of OX40 agonist ivuxolimab in advanced cancers. The library came from the immunoSEQ multiplex PCR assay. Held by TCRdb, this immuneACCESS table contains in-frame sequences only and omits some clones. Under half of the omission traces to an unresolved V gene where checked; the cause of the rest is unknown. In this sample the table shows 67,000 or so clones, 86% of which occur a single time. The ten largest clones capture 0.95% to 1.4% of the sample. Sequencing used CD4+ or CD8+ T cells sorted from blood, obtained in a trial of the OX40 agonist ivuxolimab. The receptors here all came from an adult with an advanced solid tumor such as melanoma, head and neck, liver or kidney cancer.

The chain carries TRBV7-2 and TRBJ2-7, with D unresolved. The germline V gene has CDR1 SGHTA and CDR2 FQGNSA. Trimming pared 1 base from V and 10 bases from J, leaving 17 bases between. There are 14 residues in the CDR3. DNA of the CDR3: TGTGCCAGCAGCTTAGGAGGCCCGCTTGTGGATCAGTACTTC. This codes for CASSLGGPLVDQYF.

The chain carries TRBV5-1 and TRBJ2-7; D remains unclear. The CDR3 spans 12 residues. The germline V gene encodes CDR1 SGHRS and CDR2 YFSETQ. V lost 0 bases, J lost 6 bases, and 7 bases lay in between. The CDR3 loop reads CASSLVGGEQYF. The CDR3 DNA sequence: TGCGCCAGCAGCTTGGTGGGTGGCGAGCAGTACTTC.

The chain joins TRBV5-4 to TRBJ1-4, with TRBD1 as a possible D gene (6 bases). The CDR3 has 15 amino acids. Trimming stripped 0 bases from V and 5 bases from J, with 11 bases between. Germline assignment: CDR1 SGHNT and CDR2 YYREEE (reference sequence). CDR3 sequence: CASSLGGARNEKLFF. The CDR3 DNA reads as TGTGCCAGCAGCTTGGGGGGGGCTAGAAATGAAAAACTGTTTTTT.

The table lists this clone with a few counts. V and J are TRBV6-1 and TRBJ2-7; D is unresolved. CDR3 length: 12 amino acids. CDR1 is MNHNS, CDR2 SASEGT, per germline. Trimming removed 5 bases from V and 3 bases from J, with 8 bases in between. The CDR3 region has the DNA TGTGCCAGCAGTCGGAACGTCTACGAGCAGTACTTC. Translated: CASSRNVYEQYF.

This clone was seen only a few times. Relative to the germline gene, one junction end is altered; a read error may explain this. The rearrangement joins TRBV2 to TRBJ1-1; the D is unclear. CDR1 is SNHLY and CDR2 is FYNNEI in the germline V gene. There are 9 residues in the CDR3. CDR3 protein: CASGDTMIF. The CDR3 DNA follows: TGTGCCAGCGGAGACACCATGATCTTT.

This chain connects TRBV4-3 to TRBJ2-1; D remains unclear. V lost 0 bases and J 6 bases, leaving 9 bases between the germline ends. Germline V CDR1 and CDR2: LGHNA, YSLEER. The CDR3 consists of 14 residues. The CDR3 reads CASSQDRISNEQFF. The DNA for the CDR3 is TGCGCCAGCAGCCAAGATAGGATCTCCAATGAGCAGTTCTTC.

The chain links TRBV5-1 to TRBJ2-2, with a possible D match to TRBD1 (5 bases). This CDR3 comprises 15 residues. Germline CDR1 SGHRS, CDR2 YFSETQ. The V gene lost 0 bases and the J gene lost 4 bases, with 10 bases spanning the gap. As DNA, the CDR3 is TGCGCCAGCAGCTTGGACGGACACACCACCGGGGAGCTGTTTTTT. Protein: CASSLDGHTTGELFF.

CDR3 protein: CAWGDRVYSGANVLTF. DNA of the CDR3: TGTGCCTGGGGAGACAGGGTGTACTCTGGGGCCAACGTCCTGACTTTC. This chain uses TRBV30 with TRBJ2-6; TRBD1 aligns across 7 bases. The junction had 7 bases not matched to a gene; V was cut back by 5 bases and J by 0 bases. The CDR3 sequence is 16 residues long. The V gene's germline CDR1 is GTSNPN and CDR2 SVGIG (reference sequence).

The V and J genes are TRBV28 and TRBJ1-2; D remains unclear. This CDR3 region has 12 residues. Germline loops: CDR1 MDHEN, CDR2 SYDVKM. The V and J ends lost 7 bases and 4 bases respectively, with 10 bases between them. CDR3 sequence reads: CASNEGGYGYTF. The CDR3 nucleotides read TGTGCCAGCAACGAGGGCGGCTATGGCTACACCTTC.

This clone appeared a few times. A read error may account for a junction end that differs from germline. The rearrangement links TRBV29-1 to TRBJ2-3; D might be TRBD1 (6 bases). CDR3 size: 12 residues. Germline lookup yields CDR1 SQVTM and CDR2 ANQGSEA. CDR3 sequence: CSVLTGKDAQYF. The CDR3 DNA reads as TGCAGCGTGCTAACAGGGAAAGATGCGCAGTATTTT.

This clone showed up just a few times. CDR3 nucleotide sequence: TGCGCCAGCAGCCCCCGACAGGGGGTGTCCGCCGAGCAGTACTTC. As protein: CASSPRQGVSAEQYF. The gene calls are TRBV5-1 and TRBJ2-7; 9 positions agree with TRBD1. Germline CDR1 and CDR2: SGHRS and YFSETQ. V gave up 4 bases and J gave up 6 bases; unmatched junction bases: 11. CDR3 length: 15 residues.

This chain connects TRBV6-1 to TRBJ1-5; unclear D gene. V was trimmed by 2 bases and J by 3 bases, leaving 11 bases between them. The CDR3 runs to 15 residues. CDR1 MNHNS and CDR2 SASEGT come from the germline V gene. The CDR3 here is CASSEKWSSNQPQHF. The CDR3 coding sequence is TGTGCCAGCAGTGAAAAATGGTCCTCCAATCAGCCCCAGCATTTT.